This T cell receptor beta chain was profiled in a study of blood T cell repertoires in COVID-19. As for the study in general: The cDNA or gDNA used as material had been derived from T cells, B-cell-depleted T cells, or PBMCs.

Original analysis: Reference gene primers were amplified, and this amplification served to estimate nucleated cell counts. Sequencing used immunoSEQ multiplex PCR; TCRdb keeps in-frame clones, though not all of them. That table gives V, J and clone size, and the DNA gave D and trimming. This sample carries 37,000 or so clones, around 85% of them seen once, and the ten largest clones take 25% to 30%. The CDR3 totals 16 residues. The germline V and J ends were trimmed by 0 bases and 5 bases, with 13 bases remaining between them. Germline lookup yields CDR1 ENHRY and CDR2 SYGVKD. The clonotype was recovered from a man at least 80 years old with active or convalescent COVID-19. The rearrangement links TRBV10-3 to TRBJ1-4, with D unresolved. The sample comprised peripheral blood. The CDR3 sequence is CAISESFGQLNEKLFF. In nucleotides, the CDR3 is TGTGCCATCAGTGAGTCGTTTGGGCAGCTAAATGAAAAACTGTTTTTT.